A selection of T cell receptor beta chains follows, all from one sample in a study of shared clonotypes between healthy human individuals. TCRdb keeps only in-frame clones here, not all; method: immunoSEQ multiplex PCR. The repertoire has about 1 million clones, more than 60% of them found once; the top ten carry about 1.5%. Material: memory CD4+ T cells sorted from blood. All receptors derive from a man aged 18 to 35 in good health. Both conserved end residues are part of each CDR3. Each record gives: V gene, CDR3 length, J gene, CDR3 protein.

TRBV19,16,TRBJ2-3,CASSMAGTKSTDTQYF
TRBV5-1,15,TRBJ2-7,CASSLGTDRSYEQYF
TRBV5-1,12,TRBJ2-2,CASSYREGELFF
TRBV2,14,TRBJ1-4,CASRRTPTNEKLFF
TRBV4-1,17,TRBJ2-1,CASSLLKWREGQNEQFF
TRBV5-1,18,TRBJ1-6,CASSAMVGQGSSNSPLHF
TRBV12-5,14,TRBJ2-5,CASGLLGRWGTQYF
TRBV30,13,TRBJ2-7,CAWSGVRGLGQYF
TRBV5-1,16,TRBJ2-7,CASSSKAGGPVYEQYF
TRBV5-1,14,TRBJ2-1,CASSPDGYNELQFF
TRBV5-1,13,TRBJ2-3,CASSAPGEDTQYF
TRBV15,13,TRBJ1-4,CATSRDRGEKLFF
TRBV5-1,12,TRBJ1-4,CASRSGDEKLFF
TRBV2,13,TRBJ2-5,CASRPGAKETQYF
TRBV12-5,13,TRBJ2-2,CASGSRLAGKLFF
TRBV5-1,14,TRBJ2-1,CASTPQNPYNEQFF
TRBV6-5,15,TRBJ1-5,CASGPGVNSNQPQHF
TRBV12-5,13,TRBJ1-2,CASGSDRVYGYTF